One sample yielded the 9 T cell receptor beta chains listed below, sequenced in a study of low-dose radiotherapy and immunotherapy resistance in tumors. Sample time point: before trial treatment. First-strand cDNA relied on TRAV- and TRBV-specific primers spanning alpha and beta chains. The authors ran about 21 PCR cycles to amplify TCRs with a constant-region primer and V-primer adapter. Each CDR3 protein gets one entry after TCRdb re-called the reads with MiXCR. The sample has about 64,000 distinct CDR3 sequences; around a quarter are singletons. The specimen was PBMCs, collected before treatment. These receptors all stem from a male donor with rectosigmoid adenocarcinoma.

Remarks on this clonotype: The limits of the CDR3 on the DNA are not certain, so only TCRdb's listed CDR3 is given. V gene TRBV28 combines with J gene TRBJ2-2; the table's D call, TRBD2, was not checked against the DNA. The CDR3 contains 15 residues when both ends are counted. Germline values: CDR1 MDHEN, CDR2 SYDVKM. The chain's CDR3 is CASSPGTPTGELFFF.

A word on this clonotype: The CDR3 does not end in the conserved phenylalanine or tryptophan, so this is likely a read error. The chain is built from TRBV5-1 and TRBJ2-2; possibly TRBD2 for D (6 bases). This CDR3 comprises 15 residues. With 2 bases removed from V and 3 bases from J, the gap between germline ends came to 11 bases. CDR1 SGHRS and CDR2 YFSETQ come from the germline V gene. This chain's CDR3 is CASSFGGRYTGELFS. DNA for the CDR3: TGCGCCAGCAGCTTCGGAGGGCGATACACCGGGGAGCTGTTTTCT.

On this clonotype: A far larger clone lies a single base away; this is likely a read error. The chain couples TRBV5-1 to TRBJ2-1; TRBD2 matches 8 bases. Germline V CDR1 and CDR2: SGHRS, YFSETQ. The length of the CDR3 is 16 residues. DNA for the CDR3: TGTGCCAGCCAGCTTGGGACTAGGCCTAACTACAATAAGCAGTTCTTC. Translated, it gives CASQLGTRPNYNKQFF.

Comments on this clonotype: This probably arose from a read error, given a far larger clone one base away. This chain uses TRBV4-2 with TRBJ2-1; D call uncertain. Germline CDR1 reads LGHNA; CDR2 reads YNFKEQ. The germline V and J ends were trimmed by 5 bases and 10 bases, with 18 bases remaining between them. The CDR3 totals 14 residues. The CDR3 sequence is CASSSEWPAYEQFF. Written as DNA, the CDR3 is TGTGCCAGCAGCTCCGAATGGCCTGCGTACGAGCAGTTCTTC.

This clonotype appeared many times. This chain joins TRBV3-1 and TRBJ1-3; possible D gene TRBD1, 6 bases. The CDR3 spans 16 residues. The germline gives CDR1 LGHDT, CDR2 YNNKEL (reference sequence). Trimming removed 8 bases at V and 0 bases at J, with 17 bases between. CDR3 amino acids: CASEGGTASSGNTIYF. The CDR3 coding sequence is TGTGCCAGCGAAGGGGGGACGGCGAGCTCTGGAAACACCATATATTTT.

This clonotype came up many times. J is TRBJ2-7 and V is TRBV5-1; TRBD1 agrees at 7 bases. V was clipped by 3 bases and J by 6 bases; unmatched bases: 9. The CDR3 is 14 residues long. Germline V lookup: CDR1 SGHRS, CDR2 YFSETQ. In DNA, the CDR3 is TGCGCCAGCAGCTCAAAGACAGGGTTGCGCGAGCAGTACTTC. The encoded protein is CASSSKTGLREQYF.

In the case of this clonotype: This likely came from a read error, as a far larger clone is one base away. This chain connects TRBV7-2 to TRBJ1-2; a weak D match, TRBD1 (6 bases). The CDR3 runs to 14 residues. The germline V gene has CDR1 SGHTA and CDR2 FQGNSA. In DNA form, the CDR3 reads TGTGACAGCAGTTCGTACAGGGTAAACTATGGCTACACCTTC. It is translated as CDSSSYRVNYGYTF.

In this sample, this clonotype turned up many times. J is TRBJ2-7 and V is TRBV3-1; TRBD1 is a possible D gene (6 bases). The CDR3 loop spans 18 amino acids. V was pared by 0 bases and J by 2 bases, with 20 bases between. Per the germline V gene, CDR1 is LGHDT and CDR2 is YNNKEL (reference sequence). The CDR3 coding sequence is TGTGCCAGCAGCCAAGACGCGTTTGGGCAGGGGAATCCCTACGAGCAGTACTTC. Residues: CASSQDAFGQGNPYEQYF.

In this sample, this clonotype turned up many times. The rearrangement links TRBV27 to TRBJ2-7; 11 positions agree with TRBD2. The V gene's germline CDR1 is MNHEY and CDR2 SMNVEV (reference sequence). The CDR3 is 15 residues long. V lost 6 bases to trimming and J lost 0 bases; unmatched junction nucleotides: 4. In DNA, the CDR3 is TGTGCCAGCAGAACTAGCGGGGGCCACTCCTACGAGCAGTACTTC. Translated: CASRTSGGHSYEQYF.